The 26 T cell receptor beta chains presented below share a single source sample, sequenced in a study of OX40 agonist ivuxolimab in advanced cancers. TCRdb keeps only in-frame clones here, not all; method: immunoSEQ multiplex PCR. The sample consists of roughly 40,000 clones, more than 85% of them appearing once. The material was CD4+ or CD8+ T cells sorted from blood, obtained in a trial of the OX40 agonist ivuxolimab. All receptors derive from an adult with an advanced solid tumor such as melanoma, head and neck, liver or kidney cancer.

J is TRBJ2-7 and V is TRBV4-3; D not resolved. V gave up 0 bases and J gave up 5 bases, with 8 bases separating them. Per the germline V gene, CDR1 is LGHNA and CDR2 is YSLEER. The CDR3 has 13 residues. The DNA of the CDR3 is TGCGCCAGCAGCCAAGATCCCGAGGACGAGCAGTACTTC. Translated, it gives CASSQDPEDEQYF.

This chain joins TRBV4-1 and TRBJ1-2, with D unclear. This CDR3 has 18 residues. The germline V gene has CDR1 MGHRA and CDR2 YSYEKL. The V end lost 0 bases, the J end lost 2 bases, and 19 bases lay between the germline ends. The CDR3 DNA follows: TGCGCCAGCAGCCAAGATAAGGTACTAGGCACCTCAAACTATGGCTACACCTTC. Translation gives CASSQDKVLGTSNYGYTF.

The chain combines TRBV2 with TRBJ2-7; 9 bases line up with TRBD1. Looked up from germline, CDR1 is SNHLY and CDR2 is FYNNEI. V lost 9 bases, J lost 4 bases, and 7 bases stayed unmatched. The CDR3 is 13 amino acids. CDR3 amino acids: CASLAGQGYEQYF. The CDR3 DNA sequence: TGTGCCAGTCTTGCGGGACAGGGATACGAGCAGTACTTC. Full variable domain (rest looked up from reference TRBV2 and TRBJ2-7): EPEVTQTPSHQVTQMGQEVILRCVPISNHLYFYWYRQILGQKVEFLVSFYNNEISEKSEIFDDQFSVERPDGSNFTLKIRSTKLEDSAMYFCASLAGQGYEQYFGPGTRLTVT.

The chain carries TRBV5-1 and TRBJ2-5; tentatively, D is TRBD2 (6 bases). V shed 3 bases and J shed 4 bases, with 16 bases lying between them. This CDR3 contains 15 residues. From germline, CDR1 is SGHRS and CDR2 YFSETQ. CDR3 residues: CASSSLAGNLETQYF. CDR3 nucleotides: TGCGCCAGCAGCTCCCTTGCGGGGAATTTAGAGACCCAGTACTTC. Complete variable domain (other parts from reference TRBV5-1 and TRBJ2-5): KAGVTQTPRYLIKTRGQQVTLSCSPISGHRSVSWYQQTPGQGLQFLFEYFSETQRNKGNFPGRFSGRQFSNSRSEMNVSTLELGDSALYLCASSSLAGNLETQYFGPGTRLLVL.

The V call is TRBV11-2, the J call TRBJ2-3; 7 nucleotides match TRBD1. The V and J ends lost 1 base and 1 base, in that order; junction bases with no gene match: 8. The CDR3 is 17 residues long. From germline, CDR1 is SGHAT and CDR2 FQNNGV. CDR3 sequence: CASSLAETGVGTDTQYF. Here the CDR3 DNA reads TGTGCCAGCAGCTTAGCTGAAACAGGGGTGGGCACAGATACGCAGTATTTT. The full variable domain, with the rest looked up from reference TRBV11-2 and TRBJ2-3, is EAGVAQSPRYKIIEKRQSVAFWCNPISGHATLYWYQQILGQGPKLLIQFQNNGVVDDSQLPKDRFSAERLKGVDSTLKIQPAKLEDSAVYLCASSLAETGVGTDTQYFGPGTRLTVL.

The chain carries TRBV7-9 and TRBJ2-7; TRBD2 agrees at 12 bases. V trimming: 5 bases; J trimming: 1 base; junction bases outside the gene matches: 9. Germline CDR1 reads SEHNR; CDR2 reads FQNEAQ (reference sequence). The CDR3 has 17 amino acids. The CDR3 DNA reads TGTGCCAGCAGCCCGCCCCGACTAGCGGGGGCGTCCTACGAGCAGTACTTC. This gives the protein CASSPPRLAGASYEQYF. The variable domain in full, with the rest retrieved from reference TRBV7-9 and TRBJ2-7, is DTGVSQNPRHKITKRGQNVTFRCDPISEHNRLYWYRQTLGQGPEFLTYFQNEAQLEKSRLLSDRFSAERPKGSFSTLEIQRTEQGDSAMYLCASSPPRLAGASYEQYFGPGTRLTVT.

The chain couples TRBV4-3 to TRBJ2-1, with 8 bases fitting TRBD2. Germline assignment: CDR1 LGHNA and CDR2 YSLEER. Trimming cost V 0 bases and J 7 bases; bases outside gene matches: 11. CDR3 length: 17 amino acids. CDR3 in amino acids: CASSQDRVRGAGNEQFF. The CDR3 DNA sequence: TGCGCCAGCAGCCAAGATAGGGTGCGGGGGGCGGGGAATGAGCAGTTCTTC.

The chain's CDR3 is CASSYQGAEAFF. For the CDR3, the DNA is TGTGCCAGCAGCTACCAGGGGGCTGAAGCTTTCTTT. The genes are TRBV5-6 and TRBJ1-1, with 7 bases lining up with TRBD1. Trimming at V came to 3 bases and at J to 6 bases, leaving 2 bases not matched to a gene. Germline CDR1 and CDR2: SGHDT and YYEEEE. The CDR3 spans 12 residues.

V gene TRBV11-3 combines with J gene TRBJ2-7; D not certain. Germline V gives CDR1 SGHNT, CDR2 YENEEA. V lost 4 bases, J lost 0 bases, and 13 bases lay in between. CDR3 length equals 15 residues. The CDR3 reads CASSYDQNPSYEQYF. In nucleotides, the CDR3 is TGTGCCAGCAGCTACGACCAGAACCCCTCCTACGAGCAGTACTTC.

The chain employs TRBV5-1 and TRBJ2-5; perhaps TRBD1 as D (6 bases). Germline V gene sequence: CDR1 SGHRS, CDR2 YFSETQ. The CDR3 spans 15 residues. V was shortened by 9 bases and J by 3 bases, with 21 bases between the two germline ends. The DNA of the CDR3 is TGCGCCAACGCCACCCACAGGGTTCGAAAAGAGACCCAGTACTTC. Encoded protein: CANATHRVRKETQYF.

The chain uses TRBV7-2 and TRBJ2-1; no firm D call. The CDR3 spans 16 residues. Germline lookup yields CDR1 SGHTA and CDR2 FQGNSA. Trimming stripped 2 bases from V and 0 bases from J, with 11 bases between. The CDR3 DNA sequence: TGTGCCAGCAGCTTATCAGGATCAAGCTCCTACAATGAGCAGTTCTTC. The encoded protein is CASSLSGSSSYNEQFF.

This rearrangement joins TRBV2 to TRBJ1-1; a weak D match, TRBD1 (5 bases). Germline lookup yields CDR1 SNHLY and CDR2 FYNNEI. Trimming removed 0 bases from V and 3 bases from J, with 11 bases in between. The CDR3 spans 15 residues. CDR3 coding DNA: TGTGCCAGCAGTGAAGCGTACGGGGCAGACACTGAAGCTTTCTTT. It yields the protein CASSEAYGADTEAFF.

V is TRBV30 and J is TRBJ2-7; the D gene could be TRBD1 or TRBD2 (6 bases each). V was shortened by 3 bases and J by 4 bases, with 13 bases between the two germline ends. The CDR3 is made up of 13 amino acids. Germline CDR1 and CDR2: GTSNPN and SVGIG (reference sequence). CDR3 coding DNA: TGTGCCTGGAGCCTGGGAGGACAGTACGAGCAGTACTTC. Protein sequence: CAWSLGGQYEQYF.

The chain uses TRBV4-2 and TRBJ1-4; tentative D call: TRBD1 (5 bases). This CDR3 has 16 amino acids. The V end was cut by 3 bases, the J end by 7 bases, with 18 bases between. Germline V gives CDR1 LGHNA, CDR2 YNFKEQ. CDR3 nucleotide sequence: TGTGCCAGCAGCCAGGCCTTGGGGGGGATGGGTGAAAAACTGTTTTTT. Translating gives CASSQALGGMGEKLFF.

In DNA, the CDR3 is TGTGCCAGCAGTTGGGGGGTGTCCTACGAGCAGTACTTC. It is translated as CASSWGVSYEQYF. The chain is built from TRBV6-5 and TRBJ2-7, with D possibly TRBD2 on 6 matching bases. V shed 4 bases and J shed 1 base, with 8 bases lying between them. The CDR3 spans 13 residues. Germline CDR1 reads MNHEY; CDR2 reads SVGAGI.

V is TRBV7-9 and J is TRBJ1-1; D not resolved. Trimming removed 4 bases from V and 7 bases from J, with 16 bases in between. Per the germline V gene, CDR1 is SEHNR and CDR2 is FQNEAQ (reference sequence). This CDR3 spans 14 amino acids. The CDR3 here is CASSWADLPHEAFF. The DNA for the CDR3 is TGTGCCAGCAGCTGGGCCGATCTTCCGCATGAAGCTTTCTTT.

A few counts support this clone. Here the CDR3 DNA reads TGCGCCAGCAGTGACTCGCAGTACGAGCAGTACTTC. Translation: CASSDSQYEQYF. The chain joins TRBV10-1 to TRBJ2-7; D not resolved. The CDR3 runs 12 residues. Germline V gene sequence: CDR1 WNHNN, CDR2 SYGVQD (reference sequence). Trimming left V 3 bases short and J 4 bases short, with 7 bases between.

V usage is TRBV19 and J usage is TRBJ1-2, with 7 bases aligning to TRBD1. The trim removed 1 base at V and 5 bases at J, leaving 10 bases unmatched. The germline gives CDR1 LNHDA, CDR2 SQIVND (reference sequence). CDR3 length equals 16 residues. CDR3 amino acids: CASSIGGGTSDYGYTF. The CDR3 coding sequence is TGTGCCAGTAGTATAGGAGGGGGCACGTCAGATTATGGCTACACCTTC.

V usage is TRBV21-1 and J usage is TRBJ2-7. TRBV21-1 has pseudogene status. The CDR3 runs 17 residues. The CDR3 loop reads CASSKKPLKGASYEQYF. CDR3 nucleotide sequence: TGTGCCAGCAGCAAAAAACCCCTTAAAGGCGCAAGCTACGAGCAGTACTTC.

Within the sample, this clone is large. The J gene is TRBJ2-7, the V gene TRBV5-1, with 10 bases aligning to TRBD2. J lost 1 base, V lost 1 base, and 5 bases had no gene match. Germline-derived CDR1 and CDR2 are SGHRS and YFSETQ. This CDR3 comprises 16 residues. CDR3 loop: CASSLSVAGGSYEQYF. CDR3 coding DNA: TGCGCCAGCAGCTTGTCCGTAGCGGGGGGATCCTACGAGCAGTACTTC.

The genes are TRBV7-9 and TRBJ2-7, with TRBD1 matching 10 bases. The CDR3 is made up of 15 amino acids. The V gene's germline CDR1 is SEHNR and CDR2 FQNEAQ (reference sequence). Losses at the gene ends were 5 bases for V and 5 bases for J; bases not matched to a gene: 9. For the CDR3, the DNA is TGTGCCAGCAGCGCCTCCGACAGGGGGCGGGACGAGCAGTACTTC. Translating gives CASSASDRGRDEQYF.

By share, this clone ranks as medium-sized. CDR3 residues: CASKQGKGVGYTF. CDR3 nucleotides: TGTGCCAGCAAACAGGGGAAAGGGGTTGGCTACACCTTC. The chain carries TRBV27 and TRBJ1-2, with TRBD1 identical over 7 bases. CDR1 and CDR2 (germline): MNHEY, SMNVEV (reference sequence). V lost 7 bases, J lost 7 bases, and 9 bases stayed unmatched. The CDR3 is made up of 13 amino acids.

The rearrangement links TRBV10-3 to TRBJ2-2, with 9 bases lining up with TRBD1. The CDR3 contains 17 residues. Per germline, CDR1 ENHRY and CDR2 SYGVKD. The J segment lost 4 bases and the V segment lost 0 bases, leaving 6 bases of the junction unmatched. CDR3 coding DNA: TGTGCCATCAGTGAGTCAGGACAGGGGTTGTTCACCGGGGAGCTGTTTTTT. It yields the protein CAISESGQGLFTGELFF.

The gene calls are TRBV30 and TRBJ2-5; 7 bases match TRBD2. The V and J ends lost 4 bases and 7 bases, in that order; junction bases with no gene match: 15. In germline, CDR1 is GTSNPN, CDR2 SVGIG (reference sequence). The length of the CDR3 is 15 residues. CDR3 in amino acids: CAWTLGGEPGGTQYF. The CDR3 nucleotides are TGTGCCTGGACACTTGGGGGGGAGCCCGGGGGGACCCAGTACTTC. The whole variable domain, remainder taken from reference TRBV30 and TRBJ2-5, is SQTIHQWPATLVQPVGSPLSLECTVEGTSNPNLYWYRQAAGRGLQLLFYSVGIGQISSEVPQNLSASRPQDRQFILSSKKLLLSDSGFYLCAWTLGGEPGGTQYFGPGTRLLVL.

The chain joins TRBV29-1 to TRBJ2-2; D gene ambiguous. Germline loops: CDR1 SQVTM, CDR2 ANQGSEA. The V and J ends lost 6 bases and 4 bases respectively, with 9 bases between them. This CDR3 is 12 amino acids long. Here the CDR3 DNA reads TGCAGCGTCCTACAGAGCACCGGGGAGCTGTTTTTT. Protein: CSVLQSTGELFF.

The chain carries TRBV11-2 and TRBJ1-4, with D unclear. The CDR3 covers 14 residues. The germline gives CDR1 SGHAT, CDR2 FQNNGV. V was clipped by 3 bases and J by 8 bases, with 13 bases between them. CDR3 in DNA: TGTGCCAGCAGCTTGGGCGGCCTTGGGGAAAAACTGTTTTTT. This codes for CASSLGGLGEKLFF.